This T cell receptor (beta chain) is from a study of radiotherapy plus CTLA-4 blockade in lung cancer. TCRdb's copy holds only in-frame clones and misses some; the assay was immunoSEQ multiplex PCR. Of about 88,000 clones listed, approximately 75% are singletons. Lung cancer patients with chemo-refractory metastatic non-small-cell disease were given focal radiation plus CTLA-4 blockade with ipilimumab. Trimming shortened V by 5 bases and J by 3 bases, and 16 bases separated the two germline ends. Per germline, CDR1 SGHVS and CDR2 FNYEAQ. The CDR3 has 15 residues. Comments on this clone: Its antigen remains unknown.

The study's findings and limits: There was expansion of tumor-derived TCR clones in blood after radiotherapy plus ipilimumab.

V and J are TRBV7-6 and TRBJ1-1; perhaps TRBD1 as D (5 bases). This clonotype originated in a human donor with non-small cell lung cancer that progressed on radiotherapy plus ipilimumab. The input for sequencing was peripheral blood, taken from a patient treated with radiotherapy plus ipilimumab. This chain's CDR3 is CASSPGVRADTEAFF. The DNA for the CDR3 is TGTGCCAGCAGCCCGGGGGTCAGGGCGGACACTGAAGCTTTCTTT.